This passage covers 29 T cell receptor beta chains from one sample sequenced in a study of cytomegalovirus exposure and HLA in healthy donors. A multiplex PCR was run with 60 Vbeta primers and 13 Jbeta primers. Clones were read by immunoSEQ multiplex PCR, and TCRdb kept only the in-frame ones, dropping some. In the table there are about 130,000 clones, about 81% of which are singletons. Input material: PBMCs. These receptors originate from a woman aged 40 to 50 in good health and CMV-seropositive.

This clone was recorded once. V gene TRBV28 combines with J gene TRBJ2-1; D is unresolved. The CDR3 runs to 15 residues. CDR1 and CDR2 from the germline V gene are MDHEN and SYDVKM. V dropped 1 base and J dropped 4 bases, with 11 bases sitting between them. The CDR3 DNA sequence: TGTGCCAGCAGTTTATCGGGTAGCTTATACAATGAGCAGTTCTTC. Protein product: CASSLSGSLYNEQFF.

The chain combines TRBV19 with TRBJ1-1, with D uncertain. CDR1 LNHDA and CDR2 SQIVND come from the germline V gene (reference sequence). The CDR3 is 14 residues long. Trimming removed 10 bases from V and 3 bases from J, with 18 bases in between. CDR3 sequence: CATLNSGPYTEAFF. The DNA of the CDR3 is TGTGCCACGCTAAATTCAGGCCCATACACTGAAGCTTTCTTT.

This clone was found a few times. The chain carries TRBV5-1 and TRBJ2-7; 7 bases line up with TRBD2. With V trimmed by 4 bases and J by 3 bases, 7 bases remained unmatched. The CDR3 has 14 amino acids. The germline V gene encodes CDR1 SGHRS and CDR2 YFSETQ. DNA of the CDR3: TGCGCCAGCAGCACCGGGACTACCATCTACGAGCAGTACTTC. Translating it yields CASSTGTTIYEQYF. Filled out from reference TRBV5-1 and TRBJ2-7, the complete variable domain reads KAGVTQTPRYLIKTRGQQVTLSCSPISGHRSVSWYQQTPGQGLQFLFEYFSETQRNKGNFPGRFSGRQFSNSRSEMNVSTLELGDSALYLCASSTGTTIYEQYFGPGTRLTVT.

The gene calls are TRBV9 and TRBJ2-1; 12 nucleotides agree with TRBD2. CDR3 length: 16 amino acids. Looked up from germline, CDR1 is SGDLS and CDR2 is YYNGEE. The V and J ends lost 4 bases and 4 bases, in that order; junction bases with no gene match: 6. CDR3 region: CASSPVTSGRYNEQFF. In DNA, the CDR3 is TGTGCCAGCAGCCCTGTTACTAGCGGGAGGTACAATGAGCAGTTCTTC.

V gene TRBV2 combines with J gene TRBJ2-2; 11 bases are a match to TRBD1. Germline CDR1 reads SNHLY; CDR2 reads FYNNEI. CDR3 length: 16 residues. J was trimmed by 4 bases and V by 5 bases; bases with no gene match: 6. DNA of the CDR3: TGTGCCAGCAGTCCCACCGGGACAGGGGGCACCGGGGAGCTGTTTTTT. It is translated as CASSPTGTGGTGELFF.

The chain uses TRBV6-6 and TRBJ1-3, with D tentatively TRBD1 (6 bases). The CDR3 is 14 residues long. CDR1 MNHNY and CDR2 SVGAGI come from the germline V gene (reference sequence). Trimming pared 6 bases from V and 6 bases from J, leaving 15 bases between. Here the CDR3 reads CASSSGTTENTIYF. The CDR3 DNA follows: TGTGCCAGCAGCTCCGGGACAACCGAAAACACCATATATTTT.

V gene TRBV5-1 combines with J gene TRBJ2-3; 10 positions match TRBD2. The CDR3 totals 15 residues. J gave up 5 bases and V 2 bases, and 5 bases lay outside the gene matches. Germline values: CDR1 SGHRS, CDR2 YFSETQ. CDR3 sequence reads: CASSLAGGPGDTQYF. CDR3 sequence (DNA): TGCGCCAGCAGCTTAGCGGGAGGGCCTGGAGATACGCAGTATTTT.

This sequence joins TRBV18 and TRBJ2-1; D is perhaps TRBD2 (6 bases). The CDR3 extends over 17 amino acids. Trimming cost V 1 base and J 0 bases, with 13 bases left between them. In germline, CDR1 is KGHSH, CDR2 LQKENI. Here the CDR3 reads CASSPLGGSSSYNEQFF. DNA for the CDR3: TGTGCCAGCTCACCACTTGGGGGGTCCAGCTCCTACAATGAGCAGTTCTTC. Filled out from reference TRBV18 and TRBJ2-1, the complete variable domain reads NAGVMQNPRHLVRRRGQEARLRCSPMKGHSHVYWYRQLPEEGLKFMVYLQKENIIDESGMPKERFSAEFPKEGPSILRIQQVVRGDSAAYFCASSPLGGSSSYNEQFFGPGTRLTVL.

The V gene is TRBV15, the J gene TRBJ1-1; maybe TRBD1 (5 bases). Trimming shortened V by 5 bases and J by 1 base, and 14 bases separated the two germline ends. There are 15 residues in the CDR3. Germline CDR1 and CDR2: LNHNV and YYDKDF (reference sequence). CDR3 nucleotide sequence: TGTGCCACCAGCGGGGCCCAAGGAGCGAACACTGAAGCTTTCTTT. Its translation is CATSGAQGANTEAFF.

The chain carries TRBV19 and TRBJ2-3; 8 bases fit TRBD1. Germline V lookup: CDR1 LNHDA, CDR2 SQIVND (reference sequence). This CDR3 region has 16 residues. The V gene end was trimmed by 0 bases and the J gene end by 4 bases; junction bases not matched to a gene: 6. Written as DNA, the CDR3 is TGTGCCAGTAGTATAGATTCGGCAGGGGGCGCAGATACGCAGTATTTT. Translation: CASSIDSAGGADTQYF. Looking up the rest from reference TRBV19 and TRBJ2-3 gives the full variable domain: DGGITQSPKYLFRKEGQNVTLSCEQNLNHDAMYWYRQDPGQGLRLIYYSQIVNDFQKGDIAEGYSVSREKKESFPLTVTSAQKNPTAFYLCASSIDSAGGADTQYFGPGTRLTVL.

This clone was detected once. This chain connects TRBV5-1 to TRBJ2-5; TRBD1 matches 9 bases. Germline V gives CDR1 SGHRS, CDR2 YFSETQ. Trimming cost V 7 bases and J 4 bases; bases outside gene matches: 5. This CDR3 has 13 amino acids. CDR3 amino acids: CASSTGGGETQYF. CDR3 sequence (DNA): TGCGCCAGCTCGACAGGGGGGGGAGAGACCCAGTACTTC.

The count of this clone is one. The V gene is TRBV11-1, the J gene TRBJ2-7; the match to TRBD1 covers 7 bases. The CDR3 length is 16 residues. CDR1 SGHAT and CDR2 FQDESV come from the germline V gene (reference sequence). V trimming: 1 base; J trimming: 2 bases; junction bases outside the gene matches: 8. The CDR3 sequence is CASSLDRGLPPYEQYF. The CDR3 nucleotides are TGTGCCAGCAGCTTAGATAGGGGGCTCCCTCCCTACGAGCAGTACTTC.

The J gene is TRBJ2-5, the V gene TRBV7-9; 7 bases map to TRBD1. Unmatched junction bases numbered 10, after V lost 6 bases and J lost 6 bases. The CDR3 runs to 14 residues. The V gene's germline CDR1 is SEHNR and CDR2 FQNEAQ (reference sequence). The CDR3 sequence: CASRRDSRAQTQYF. The CDR3 DNA is TGTGCCAGCAGAAGGGACAGCCGGGCGCAGACCCAGTACTTC.

The chain has TRBV25-1 and TRBJ2-1; perhaps TRBD2 as D (5 bases). V was cut by 0 bases and J by 9 bases, with 12 bases left in between. Germline CDR1 MGHDK, CDR2 SYGVNS. CDR3 length: 14 residues. The chain's CDR3 is CASSEYLAGTEQFF. The DNA for the CDR3 is TGTGCCAGCAGTGAATATTTGGCGGGCACTGAGCAGTTCTTC.

The rearrangement links TRBV6-4 to TRBJ2-1, with 9 nucleotides matching TRBD2. The CDR3 has 15 amino acids. The V gene end was trimmed by 4 bases and the J gene end by 2 bases; junction bases not matched to a gene: 3. CDR1 MRHNA and CDR2 SNTAGT come from the germline V gene. The CDR3 loop reads CASSGTSGPYNEQFF. CDR3 in DNA: TGTGCCAGCAGTGGAACTAGCGGGCCCTACAATGAGCAGTTCTTC.

This chain uses TRBV28 with TRBJ2-7; 10 bases are shared with TRBD2. V lost 5 bases and J lost 3; bases outside the gene matches: 7. Germline V gene lookup returns CDR1 MDHEN and CDR2 SYDVKM. This CDR3 contains 15 residues. The CDR3 DNA sequence: TGTGCCAGCAGTCCTAGCGGGAGTCAAGACTACGAGCAGTACTTC. Translation: CASSPSGSQDYEQYF.

The chain combines TRBV5-6 with TRBJ2-3, with 7 bases that match TRBD1. CDR1 and CDR2 from the germline V gene are SGHDT and YYEEEE. The length of the CDR3 is 14 residues. Losses at the gene ends were 4 bases for V and 1 base for J; bases not matched to a gene: 3. This chain's CDR3 is CASSRGQGTDTQYF. The CDR3 DNA reads TGTGCCAGCAGCCGAGGACAGGGCACAGATACGCAGTATTTT.

The V and J genes are TRBV19 and TRBJ2-1, with 7 bases fitting TRBD1. Germline V lookup: CDR1 LNHDA, CDR2 SQIVND (reference sequence). With 5 bases clipped from V and 5 bases from J, the junction kept 6 bases outside the gene matches. This CDR3 has 14 amino acids. CDR3 amino acids: CASSRDRVNNEQFF. CDR3 DNA: TGTGCCAGTAGTCGGGACAGAGTTAACAATGAGCAGTTCTTC. Supplemented by reference TRBV19 and TRBJ2-1, the full variable domain reads DGGITQSPKYLFRKEGQNVTLSCEQNLNHDAMYWYRQDPGQGLRLIYYSQIVNDFQKGDIAEGYSVSREKKESFPLTVTSAQKNPTAFYLCASSRDRVNNEQFFGPGTRLTVL.

This chain connects TRBV20-1 to TRBJ2-5; tentatively, D is TRBD1 (7 bases). Per the germline V gene, CDR1 is DFQATT and CDR2 is SNEGSKA (reference sequence). The CDR3 length is 11 residues. The V end lost 0 bases, the J end lost 13 bases, and 12 bases lay between the germline ends. This CDR3 reads CSAREGGQSYF. Written as DNA, the CDR3 is TGCAGTGCTAGAGAGGGGGGACAGTCGTACTTC.

In DNA form, the CDR3 reads TGTGCCAGTAGTCAACGACAGGGCCGACAAGAGACCCAGTACTTC. This gives the protein CASSQRQGRQETQYF. V usage is TRBV19 and J usage is TRBJ2-5; 7 nucleotides align to TRBD1. Germline loops: CDR1 LNHDA, CDR2 SQIVND (reference sequence). The CDR3 consists of 15 residues. Unmatched junction bases numbered 8, after V lost 5 bases and J lost 2 bases. The variable domain in full, completed from reference TRBV19 and TRBJ2-5, reads DGGITQSPKYLFRKEGQNVTLSCEQNLNHDAMYWYRQDPGQGLRLIYYSQIVNDFQKGDIAEGYSVSREKKESFPLTVTSAQKNPTAFYLCASSQRQGRQETQYFGPGTRLLVL.

This clone has only a few counts. The chain combines TRBV11-2 with TRBJ1-4; 9 bases map to TRBD1. The CDR3 consists of 14 residues. Losses at the gene ends were 9 bases for V and 7 bases for J; bases not matched to a gene: 9. Germline V CDR1 and CDR2: SGHAT, FQNNGV. The CDR3 DNA sequence: TGTGCCAGTAAGGAACAGGGGGCAGTTGAAAAACTGTTTTTT. It translates to CASKEQGAVEKLFF.

This sequence joins TRBV2 and TRBJ2-1, with TRBD1 identical over 8 bases. This CDR3 spans 14 amino acids. Germline V lookup: CDR1 SNHLY, CDR2 FYNNEI. After removal of 11 bases from V and 4 bases from J, the junction contained 10 bases not matched to a gene. The CDR3 sequence: CAGPAGQEYNEQFF. The CDR3 DNA is TGTGCCGGGCCGGCGGGACAGGAGTACAATGAGCAGTTCTTC.

V usage is TRBV27 and J usage is TRBJ2-3; 13 nucleotides agree with TRBD2. Germline V gives CDR1 MNHEY, CDR2 SMNVEV (reference sequence). V gave up 3 bases and J gave up 3 bases; unmatched junction bases: 9. The CDR3 runs 18 residues. The chain's CDR3 is CASSFNGQGLAGTDTQYF. As DNA, the CDR3 is TGTGCCAGCAGTTTCAACGGACAGGGACTAGCGGGAACAGATACGCAGTATTTT.

This clone was picked up one time. This chain joins TRBV5-1 and TRBJ2-1; no definite D call. Germline lookup yields CDR1 SGHRS and CDR2 YFSETQ. V lost 0 bases and J 2 bases, leaving 15 bases between the germline ends. The CDR3 runs 17 residues. As DNA, the CDR3 is TGCGCCAGCAGCTTGGTAGGTAGCACTCAAGCCTACAATGAGCAGTTCTTC. It encodes CASSLVGSTQAYNEQFF.

The V call is TRBV28, the J call TRBJ2-3; possible D gene TRBD1, 6 bases. Germline V CDR1 and CDR2: MDHEN, SYDVKM. V gave up 1 base and J gave up 2 bases, with 13 bases separating them. The CDR3 is 16 residues long. Here the CDR3 DNA reads TGTGCCAGCAGTTTATCGATGGGGGCCAACACAGATACGCAGTATTTT. Protein sequence: CASSLSMGANTDTQYF.

This chain uses TRBV13 with TRBJ2-7; D remains unclear. The CDR3 runs to 14 residues. The V end was cut by 0 bases, the J end by 4 bases, with 10 bases between. CDR1 is PRHDT, CDR2 FYEKMQ, per germline (reference sequence). The chain's CDR3 is CASSLGRISYEQYF. The DNA of the CDR3 is TGTGCCAGCAGCTTAGGGCGGATCTCATACGAGCAGTACTTC.

Notes on this clone: Its ends do not fully match the called genes, so a read error is possible. The chain links TRBV11-2 to TRBJ1-2, with D possibly being TRBD1 (6 bases). This CDR3 spans 16 amino acids. Germline lookup yields CDR1 SGHAT and CDR2 FQNNGV. The DNA of the CDR3 is TGTGCCAGCAGAATTAGGGGAGGGGGGGGTTTCTATGGCCACACCTTC. Translated, it gives CASRIRGGGGFYGHTF.

This chain links TRBV27 with TRBJ1-6, with a weak D call TRBD1 (6 bases). The length of the CDR3 is 14 residues. The V gene lost 5 bases and the J gene lost 6 bases, with 11 bases spanning the gap. From germline, CDR1 is MNHEY and CDR2 SMNVEV (reference sequence). The CDR3 DNA reads TGTGCCAGCAGTCGGACAGCTCTTAATTCACCCCTCCACTTT. Amino acids: CASSRTALNSPLHF.

The gene calls are TRBV2 and TRBJ2-5, with 7 positions matching TRBD2. CDR3 length: 16 amino acids. The germline gives CDR1 SNHLY, CDR2 FYNNEI. V dropped 8 bases and J dropped 0; count of bases not matched to a gene: 12. Written as DNA, the CDR3 is TGTGCCAGCCGAAGGAGACTAAGCGGGAACCAAGAGACCCAGTACTTC. This encodes CASRRRLSGNQETQYF.